This TCR beta chain emerged from a study of blood T cell repertoires in COVID-19. Across the study: The United States, Italy and Spain provided the acute and convalescent COVID-19 samples.

Germline CDR1 MNHEY, CDR2 SMNVEV (reference sequence). V lost 4 bases and J 2 bases, leaving 3 bases between the germline ends. The CDR3 length is 12 residues. The data were produced by immunoSEQ multiplex PCR, yet TCRdb's version contains in-frame clones alone and is incomplete. This sample has about 160,000 clones, with about 86% found just once. This clonotype was obtained from a woman aged 70-85 years with COVID-19, enrolled during active disease. This chain joins TRBV27 and TRBJ1-3; no firm D call. Material for sequencing was peripheral blood. The CDR3 region has the DNA TGTGCCAGCAGTTCAACTGGAAACACCATATATTTT. Amino acids: CASSSTGNTIYF.